These 32 T cell receptor beta chains originate from one sample sequenced in a study of blood T cell repertoires in COVID-19. TCRdb's table, derived via immunoSEQ multiplex PCR, lists solely in-frame clones and lacks some. The table has 250,000 to 350,000 clones, around 89% seen once. Sequenced input: PBMCs or T cells enriched from blood (not recorded which). These receptors all stem from a woman between 18 and 30 years old who had recovered from COVID-19.

V gene TRBV7-9 combines with J gene TRBJ2-2; D is undetermined. This CDR3 has 12 amino acids. The V and J ends lost 5 bases and 3 bases respectively, with 4 bases between them. From germline, CDR1 is SEHNR and CDR2 FQNEAQ (reference sequence). DNA of the CDR3: TGTGCCAGCAGCCTTTACACCGGGGAGCTGTTTTTT. The encoded protein is CASSLYTGELFF.

The chain employs TRBV18 and TRBJ1-3; 8 bases match TRBD1. Germline V CDR1 and CDR2: KGHSH, LQKENI. The CDR3 has 14 residues. The V and J ends lost 6 bases and 4 bases, in that order; junction bases with no gene match: 5. For the CDR3, the DNA is TGTGCCAGCTCCCTCGGACAGGGAGGAAACACCATATATTTT. Protein sequence: CASSLGQGGNTIYF.

V and J are TRBV4-1 and TRBJ1-5, with a possible D match to TRBD1 (6 bases). Germline loops: CDR1 MGHRA, CDR2 YSYEKL. CDR3 size: 13 residues. The V and J ends lost 4 bases and 6 bases respectively, with 10 bases between them. CDR3 residues: CASSPRGFQPQHF. The CDR3 DNA reads as TGCGCCAGCAGCCCAAGGGGGTTTCAGCCCCAGCATTTT.

CDR3 sequence (DNA): TGCGCCAGCAGCCAGGCTAGCGGGGGGGATTACGAGCAGTACTTC. It specifies CASSQASGGDYEQYF. The chain carries TRBV4-1 and TRBJ2-7, with 12 nucleotides matching TRBD2. This CDR3 comprises 15 residues. V lost 3 bases to trimming and J lost 4 bases; unmatched junction nucleotides: 4. Germline assignment: CDR1 MGHRA and CDR2 YSYEKL.

This chain uses TRBV15 with TRBJ1-3, with D unclear. CDR3 length: 12 residues. The V gene lost 0 bases and the J gene lost 7 bases, with 4 bases spanning the gap. Germline CDR1 LNHNV, CDR2 YYDKDF (reference sequence). As DNA, the CDR3 is TGTGCCACCAGCAGAGATCGGAACACCATATATTTT. Residues: CATSRDRNTIYF.

The sample holds one count of this clone. The chain is built from TRBV5-1 and TRBJ1-2, with D tentatively TRBD1 (6 bases). Germline CDR1 and CDR2: SGHRS and YFSETQ. The CDR3 length is 14 residues. The germline V and J ends were trimmed by 1 base and 0 bases, with 7 bases remaining between them. CDR3 in DNA: TGCGCCAGCAGCTTGTCAGGGGCTAACTATGGCTACACCTTC. As protein: CASSLSGANYGYTF.

The chain is built from TRBV9 and TRBJ1-6; 7 bases match TRBD1. The CDR3 loop spans 13 amino acids. The ends lost 3 bases at V and 6 bases at J; junction bases unmatched: 0. Per the germline V gene, CDR1 is SGDLS and CDR2 is YYNGEE. The CDR3 region has the DNA TGTGCCAGCAGCGACAGGGGTAATTCACCCCTCCACTTT. Translated: CASSDRGNSPLHF.

The rearrangement links TRBV7-2 to TRBJ2-5; TRBD2 matches 12 bases. V gave up 5 bases and J gave up 5 bases; unmatched junction bases: 3. The CDR3 consists of 14 residues. Germline-derived CDR1 and CDR2 are SGHTA and FQGNSA. The CDR3 sequence: CASSRTSGGETQYF. CDR3 nucleotides: TGTGCCAGCAGCCGTACTAGCGGGGGGGAGACCCAGTACTTC.

V and J are TRBV7-9 and TRBJ1-1; D might be TRBD1 (5 bases). The CDR3 has 15 residues. V was trimmed by 0 bases and J by 4 bases, leaving 12 bases between them. Germline-derived CDR1 and CDR2 are SEHNR and FQNEAQ (reference sequence). The CDR3 loop reads CASSLAGGYGTEAFF. The CDR3 coding sequence is TGTGCCAGCAGCTTAGCCGGGGGTTACGGCACTGAAGCTTTCTTT.

The V call is TRBV3-1 (or the pseudogene TRBV3-2), the J call TRBJ1-4; D remains unclear. V lost 5 bases and J lost 4, with 8 bases in between. Germline CDR1 reads LGHDT; CDR2 reads YNNKEL (reference sequence). This CDR3 is 13 amino acids long. The CDR3 DNA is TGTGCCAGCAGCTCCGGGGTTAATGAAAAACTGTTTTTT. It translates to CASSSGVNEKLFF.

The chain has TRBV12-3 or TRBV12-4 and TRBJ1-1; 7 positions agree with TRBD1. The V gene end was trimmed by 6 bases and the J gene end by 5 bases; junction bases not matched to a gene: 6. The CDR3 has 13 residues. Here the CDR3 reads CASSLQGSTEAFF. In nucleotides, the CDR3 is TGTGCCAGCAGCCTACAGGGGTCGACTGAAGCTTTCTTT.

J is TRBJ1-4 and V is TRBV6-1; D is ambiguous. This CDR3 contains 16 residues. V was pared by 2 bases and J by 8 bases, with 18 bases between. Germline lookup yields CDR1 MNHNS and CDR2 SASEGT. CDR3 in DNA: TGTGCCAGCAGTGAAACTTTACCCCACTCTACGGAAAAACTGTTTTTT. It is translated as CASSETLPHSTEKLFF.

This clone appeared many times. The gene calls are TRBV10-3 and TRBJ2-7, with D possibly being TRBD1 (5 bases). CDR1 and CDR2 (germline): ENHRY, SYGVKD. This CDR3 is built from 15 residues. V was shortened by 0 bases and J by 7 bases, with 16 bases between the two germline ends. CDR3 in amino acids: CAISESQGDSSEQYF. Written as DNA, the CDR3 is TGTGCCATCAGTGAGTCGCAAGGTGACAGTTCGGAGCAGTACTTC.

The genes are TRBV14 and TRBJ2-5, with 7 bases that match TRBD2. V lost 4 bases and J lost 7; bases outside the gene matches: 12. Germline assignment: CDR1 SGHDN and CDR2 FVKESK. The CDR3 sequence is 15 residues long. The CDR3 sequence is CASSPPGSGVRTQYF. As DNA, the CDR3 is TGTGCCAGCAGCCCCCCGGGGAGCGGGGTGCGGACCCAGTACTTC.

This clone was counted between two and nine times. The chain employs TRBV10-1 and TRBJ2-7; D perhaps matches TRBD1 (6 bases). V was trimmed by 5 bases and J by 1 base, leaving 15 bases between them. This CDR3 has 15 residues. The germline V gene encodes CDR1 WNHNN and CDR2 SYGVQD (reference sequence). The CDR3 coding sequence is TGCGCCAGCAGTCCGGACAGACTAAGTTCCTACGAGCAGTACTTC. Encoded protein: CASSPDRLSSYEQYF.

CDR3 loop: CASSLAQGRTDTQYF. The CDR3 region has the DNA TGTGCCAGCAGCTTAGCGCAGGGCCGCACAGATACGCAGTATTTT. The J gene is TRBJ2-3, the V gene TRBV7-9, with a weak D call TRBD1 (5 bases). The V gene's germline CDR1 is SEHNR and CDR2 FQNEAQ (reference sequence). CDR3 length: 15 residues. Trimming cost V 0 bases and J 1 base, with 8 bases left between them.

This chain connects TRBV19 to TRBJ1-2, with 10 bases identical to TRBD1. The germline V gene has CDR1 LNHDA and CDR2 SQIVND (reference sequence). The CDR3 has 15 amino acids. The trim removed 8 bases at V and 6 bases at J, leaving 12 bases unmatched. The CDR3 loop is CASESTGQGTNGYTF. In DNA, the CDR3 is TGTGCCAGTGAAAGTACGGGACAGGGGACAAATGGCTACACCTTC. The full variable domain, in which reference TRBV19 and TRBJ1-2 provide the parts outside the CDR3, is DGGITQSPKYLFRKEGQNVTLSCEQNLNHDAMYWYRQDPGQGLRLIYYSQIVNDFQKGDIAEGYSVSREKKESFPLTVTSAQKNPTAFYLCASESTGQGTNGYTFGSGTRLTVV.

V usage is TRBV2 and J usage is TRBJ1-6; D is uncertain. The CDR3 covers 13 residues. Trimming took 6 bases from V and 11 from J, leaving 14 bases between them. CDR1 and CDR2 from the germline V gene are SNHLY and FYNNEI. DNA of the CDR3: TGTGCCAGCAGGTTCCCCTCTGAGGCACCCCTCCACTTT. This sequence encodes CASRFPSEAPLHF.

The J gene is TRBJ2-7, the V gene TRBV28; 10 bases agree with TRBD2. V was clipped by 6 bases and J by 3 bases; unmatched bases: 11. CDR3 size: 16 residues. The germline gives CDR1 MDHEN, CDR2 SYDVKM. The chain's CDR3 is CASSRYSSGGDYEQYF. In nucleotides, the CDR3 is TGTGCCAGCAGCCGTTATTCTAGCGGGGGAGACTACGAGCAGTACTTC.

The chain carries TRBV10-1 and TRBJ1-3, with D tentatively TRBD1 (6 bases). V lost 6 bases to trimming and J lost 4 bases, with 10 bases between them. CDR1 WNHNN and CDR2 SYGVQD come from the germline V gene (reference sequence). CDR3 length: 13 amino acids. The CDR3 nucleotides are TGCGCCAGCAGGCCGGGACAAGGAAACACCATATATTTT. It specifies CASRPGQGNTIYF.

The chain links TRBV15 to TRBJ2-2, with D perhaps matching TRBD2 (5 bases). The CDR3 is 16 residues long. The ends were cut back, 5 bases at V and 5 bases at J, with 18 bases in the middle. Germline V CDR1 and CDR2: LNHNV, YYDKDF (reference sequence). The CDR3 DNA reads TGTGCCACCAGCCCCCGAGGGCAAACGGGAACCGGGGAGCTGTTTTTT. Amino acid sequence: CATSPRGQTGTGELFF.

CDR3 loop: CATHGGDANEQFF. CDR3 nucleotide sequence: TGTGCCACCCACGGGGGGGACGCCAATGAGCAGTTCTTC. The chain combines TRBV2 with TRBJ2-1; 8 bases line up with TRBD2. In germline, CDR1 is SNHLY, CDR2 FYNNEI. J lost 6 bases, V lost 10 bases, and 8 bases had no gene match. The CDR3 has 13 residues.

This clone appeared a single time. V and J are TRBV5-1 and TRBJ2-1; TRBD2 is a possible D gene (6 bases). Looked up from germline, CDR1 is SGHRS and CDR2 is YFSETQ. With 6 bases removed from V and 4 bases from J, the gap between germline ends came to 20 bases. The CDR3 is 16 amino acids. The CDR3 here is CASILEPGLLYNEQFF. Written as DNA, the CDR3 is TGCGCCAGCATCCTTGAGCCGGGACTCCTGTACAATGAGCAGTTCTTC.

The chain is built from TRBV24-1 and TRBJ2-1; D possibly corresponds to TRBD1 (5 bases). V was clipped by 1 base and J by 7 bases, with 10 bases between them. Looked up from germline, CDR1 is KGHDR and CDR2 is SFDVKD. This CDR3 is 14 amino acids long. The CDR3 nucleotides read TGTGCCACCAGTGATTTAAGGACAAGAAATGAGCAGTTCTTC. Translation gives CATSDLRTRNEQFF.

V gene TRBV20-1 combines with J gene TRBJ1-4; 9 bases are shared with TRBD1. In germline, CDR1 is DFQATT, CDR2 SNEGSKA (reference sequence). Unmatched junction bases numbered 4, after V lost 3 bases and J lost 8 bases. This CDR3 has 13 residues. The CDR3 reads CSASYRGREKLFF. CDR3 nucleotides: TGCAGTGCTAGTTACAGGGGGCGGGAAAAACTGTTTTTT.

The chain links TRBV14 to TRBJ2-7, with TRBD1 matching over 7 bases. The CDR3 extends over 17 amino acids. With 4 bases clipped from V and 5 bases from J, the junction kept 17 bases outside the gene matches. Germline CDR1 and CDR2: SGHDN and FVKESK. The CDR3 DNA reads as TGTGCCAGCAGCCCCAAGTCAAAGGGGGCATTGAGGGACGAGCAGTACTTC. Its protein product is CASSPKSKGALRDEQYF.

This clone was counted a single time. Sequence at one end of the junction differs from germline and may be a read error. The V gene is TRBV28, the J gene TRBJ2-7, with D possibly TRBD2 on 7 matching bases. The germline V gene encodes CDR1 MDHEN and CDR2 SYDVKM. This CDR3 comprises 15 residues. Here the CDR3 DNA reads TGTGCCAGCAGTCCCTTGGGGGGGGGCTCCCACGAGCAGTACTTC. This gives the protein CASSPLGGGSHEQYF.

The chain recombines TRBV2 with TRBJ1-3, with a possible D match to TRBD1 (6 bases). The CDR3 loop spans 16 amino acids. CDR1 is SNHLY, CDR2 FYNNEI, per germline. V was pared by 7 bases and J by 3 bases, with 19 bases between. The CDR3 bases are TGTGCCAGCACCCTAGGGGGGGGACTACTTGGAAACACCATATATTTT. Encoded protein: CASTLGGGLLGNTIYF.

The chain employs TRBV6-5 and TRBJ1-2; D uncertain. Deletions cut 0 bases from V and 0 bases from J, with 8 bases between. The CDR3 covers 15 residues. From germline, CDR1 is MNHEY and CDR2 SVGAGI. The CDR3 protein is CASSYSRDSNYGYTF. In DNA, the CDR3 is TGTGCCAGCAGTTACTCGCGGGATTCTAACTATGGCTACACCTTC.

This clone was detected only once. The J gene is TRBJ1-5, the V gene TRBV19; D may be TRBD1 (6 bases). Germline-derived CDR1 and CDR2 are LNHDA and SQIVND (reference sequence). The CDR3 length is 15 residues. The germline V and J ends were trimmed by 5 bases and 6 bases, with 17 bases remaining between them. In nucleotides, the CDR3 is TGTGCCAGTAGTTTGACAGGTGTAGGAGGTCAGCCCCAGCATTTT. Residues: CASSLTGVGGQPQHF.

The chain joins TRBV19 to TRBJ1-1; tentative D call: TRBD1 (6 bases). The length of the CDR3 is 14 residues. V lost 5 bases to trimming and J lost 11 bases, with 21 bases between them. Germline V gene data show CDR1 as LNHDA and CDR2 as SQIVND (reference sequence). The CDR3 DNA reads as TGTGCCAGTAGTCGTCCTGGGGGTGGGCAGGGGGCTTTCTTT. Its protein is CASSRPGGGQGAFF.

The chain couples TRBV7-2 to TRBJ2-7; D not resolved. Germline V gives CDR1 SGHTA, CDR2 FQGNSA. Deletions cut 1 base from V and 2 bases from J, with 9 bases between. This CDR3 has 14 residues. CDR3 DNA: TGTGCCAGCAGCTTAGTGGTAGTTACCTACGAGCAGTACTTC. Residues: CASSLVVVTYEQYF.